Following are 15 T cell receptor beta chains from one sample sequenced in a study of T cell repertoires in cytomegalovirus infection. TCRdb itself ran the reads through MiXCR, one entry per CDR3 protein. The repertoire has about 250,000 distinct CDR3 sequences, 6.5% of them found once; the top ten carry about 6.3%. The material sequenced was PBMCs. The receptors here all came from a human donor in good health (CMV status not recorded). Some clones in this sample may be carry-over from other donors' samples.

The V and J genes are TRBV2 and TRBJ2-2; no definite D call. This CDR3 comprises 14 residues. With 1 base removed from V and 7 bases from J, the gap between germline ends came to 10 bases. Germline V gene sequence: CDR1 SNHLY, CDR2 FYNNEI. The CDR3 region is CASSEDGSDGELFF. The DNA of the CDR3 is TGTGCCAGCAGTGAAGACGGGTCGGACGGGGAGCTGTTTTTT. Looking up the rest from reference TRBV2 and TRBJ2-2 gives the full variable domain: EPEVTQTPSHQVTQMGQEVILRCVPISNHLYFYWYRQILGQKVEFLVSFYNNEISEKSEIFDDQFSVERPDGSNFTLKIRSTKLEDSAMYFCASSEDGSDGELFFGEGSRLTVL.

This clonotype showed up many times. The chain's CDR3 is CASSLWGASQPQHF. CDR3 in DNA: TGTGCCAGCAGCTTATGGGGGGCCAGTCAGCCCCAGCATTTT. V is TRBV7-6 and J is TRBJ1-5; a weak D match, TRBD1 (6 bases). The CDR3 consists of 14 residues. Germline V lookup: CDR1 SGHVS, CDR2 FNYEAQ. Trimming pared 2 bases from V and 6 bases from J, leaving 11 bases between.

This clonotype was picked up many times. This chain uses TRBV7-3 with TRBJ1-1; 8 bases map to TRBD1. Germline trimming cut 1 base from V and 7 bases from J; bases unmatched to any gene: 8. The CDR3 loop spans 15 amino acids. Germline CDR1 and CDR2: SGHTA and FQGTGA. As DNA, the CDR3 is TGTGCCAGCAGCTTAATGGGCAGGGGGCAAGGTGAAGCTTTCTTT. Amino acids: CASSLMGRGQGEAFF. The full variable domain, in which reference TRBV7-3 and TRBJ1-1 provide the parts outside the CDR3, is GAGVSQTPSNKVTEKGKYVELRCDPISGHTALYWYRQSLGQGPEFLIYFQGTGAADDSGLPNDRFFAVRPEGSVSTLKIQRTERGDSAVYLCASSLMGRGQGEAFFGQGTRLTVV.

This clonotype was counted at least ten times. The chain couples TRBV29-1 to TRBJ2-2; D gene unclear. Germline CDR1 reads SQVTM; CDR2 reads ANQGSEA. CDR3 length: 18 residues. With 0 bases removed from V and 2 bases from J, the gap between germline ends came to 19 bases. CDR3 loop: CSVEDRTADLKNTGELFF. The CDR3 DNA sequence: TGCAGCGTTGAAGATCGAACGGCAGATCTGAAAAACACCGGGGAGCTGTTTTTT.

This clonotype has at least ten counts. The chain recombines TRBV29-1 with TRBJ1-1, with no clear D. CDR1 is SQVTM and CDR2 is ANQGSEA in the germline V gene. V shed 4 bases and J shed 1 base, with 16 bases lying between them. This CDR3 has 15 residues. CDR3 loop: CSVVQDLLGNTEAFF. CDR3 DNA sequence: TGCAGCGTTGTCCAGGATCTACTAGGGAACACTGAAGCTTTCTTT.

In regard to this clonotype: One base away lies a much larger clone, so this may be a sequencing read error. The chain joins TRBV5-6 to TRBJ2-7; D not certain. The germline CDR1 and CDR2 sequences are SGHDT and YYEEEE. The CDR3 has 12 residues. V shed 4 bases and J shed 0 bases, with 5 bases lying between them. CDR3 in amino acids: CASSESSYEQYF. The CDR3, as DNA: TGTGCCAGCAGCGAGAGCTCCTACGAGCAGTACTTC.

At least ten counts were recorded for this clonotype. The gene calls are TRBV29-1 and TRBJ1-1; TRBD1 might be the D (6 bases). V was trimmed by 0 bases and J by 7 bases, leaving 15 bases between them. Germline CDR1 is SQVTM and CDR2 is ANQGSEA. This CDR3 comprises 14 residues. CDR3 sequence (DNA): TGCAGCGTTGAAGAGGGGGCAGCTGGTGATGAAGCTTTCTTT. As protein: CSVEEGAAGDEAFF.

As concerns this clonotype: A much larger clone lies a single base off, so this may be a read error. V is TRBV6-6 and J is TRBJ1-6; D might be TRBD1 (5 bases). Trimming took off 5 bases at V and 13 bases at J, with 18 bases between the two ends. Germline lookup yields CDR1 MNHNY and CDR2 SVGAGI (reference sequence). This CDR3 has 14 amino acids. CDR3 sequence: CASSPTVTEVPLHF. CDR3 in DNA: TGTGCCAGCAGTCCAACCGTGACAGAGGTTCCCCTCCACTTT.

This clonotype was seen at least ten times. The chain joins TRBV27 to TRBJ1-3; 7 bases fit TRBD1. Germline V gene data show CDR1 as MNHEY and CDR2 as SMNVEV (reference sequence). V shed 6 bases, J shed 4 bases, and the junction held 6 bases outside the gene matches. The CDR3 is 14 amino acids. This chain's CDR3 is CASRETGSGNTIYF. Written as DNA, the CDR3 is TGTGCCAGCAGGGAGACAGGGTCGGGAAACACCATATATTTT.

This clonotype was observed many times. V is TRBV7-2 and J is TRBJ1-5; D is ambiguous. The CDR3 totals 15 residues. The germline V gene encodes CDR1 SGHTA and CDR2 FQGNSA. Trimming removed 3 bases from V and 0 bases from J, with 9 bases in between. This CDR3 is CASSFGQTSNQPQHF. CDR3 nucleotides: TGTGCCAGCAGCTTCGGTCAGACTAGCAATCAGCCCCAGCATTTT.

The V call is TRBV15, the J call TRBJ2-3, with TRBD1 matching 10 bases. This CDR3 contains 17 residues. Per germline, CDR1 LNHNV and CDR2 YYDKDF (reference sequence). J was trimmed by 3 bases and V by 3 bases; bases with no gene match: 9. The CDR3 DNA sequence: TGTGCCACCAGCAGTCAAAGACAGGGGGCAGGAACAGATACGCAGTATTTT. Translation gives CATSSQRQGAGTDTQYF.

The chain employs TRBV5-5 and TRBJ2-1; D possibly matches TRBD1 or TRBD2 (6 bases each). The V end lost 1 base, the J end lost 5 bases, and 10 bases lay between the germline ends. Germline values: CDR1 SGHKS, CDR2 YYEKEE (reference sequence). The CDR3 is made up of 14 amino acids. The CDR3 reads CASSLWGANNEQFF. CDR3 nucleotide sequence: TGTGCCAGCAGCTTGTGGGGGGCCAACAATGAGCAGTTCTTC.

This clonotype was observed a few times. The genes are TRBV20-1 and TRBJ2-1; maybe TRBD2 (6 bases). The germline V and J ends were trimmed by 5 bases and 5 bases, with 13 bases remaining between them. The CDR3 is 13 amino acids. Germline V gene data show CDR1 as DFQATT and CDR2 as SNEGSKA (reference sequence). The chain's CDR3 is CSALGGLDNEQFF. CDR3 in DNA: TGCAGTGCTCTCGGAGGGCTAGACAATGAGCAGTTCTTC.

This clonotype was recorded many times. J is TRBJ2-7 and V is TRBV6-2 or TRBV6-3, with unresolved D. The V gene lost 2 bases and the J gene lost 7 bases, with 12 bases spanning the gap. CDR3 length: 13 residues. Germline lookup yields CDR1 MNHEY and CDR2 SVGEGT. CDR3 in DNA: TGTGCCAGCAGTTACGTGGCGGAAGGGGAGCAGTACTTC. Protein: CASSYVAEGEQYF.

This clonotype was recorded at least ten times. CDR3 protein: CSVVGRGGSDTQYF. CDR3 nucleotides: TGCAGCGTTGTTGGGCGGGGGGGCAGTGATACGCAGTATTTT. The V call is TRBV29-1, the J call TRBJ2-3, with 9 bases identical to TRBD2. Trimming removed 4 bases from V and 6 bases from J; junction bases left unmatched: 8. The CDR3 extends over 14 amino acids. Germline V gives CDR1 SQVTM, CDR2 ANQGSEA.